The source of this TCR beta chain is a study of cytomegalovirus exposure and HLA in healthy donors. V was trimmed by 1 base and J by 1 base, leaving 6 bases between them. Germline CDR1 MGHRA, CDR2 YSYEKL. The CDR3 covers 14 residues. As for this clone: Its antigen is undetermined.

Researchers ran the PCR with 60 Vbeta and 13 Jbeta primers. Libraries were prepared by immunoSEQ multiplex PCR; TCRdb keeps only in-frame clonotypes and omits some of them. The table lists fewer than 140,000 clones, roughly 73% of them singletons. The study's findings and limits: A list of roughly 180 TCR beta chains associated with cytomegalovirus was given. The presence/absence work took it that sequencing depth was about the same across donors. Serostatus for CMV was the only available immune exposure information.

V gene TRBV4-1 combines with J gene TRBJ2-3; weak D call: TRBD2 (5 bases). The TCR originated in a man aged 35-49 years in good health and CMV-seronegative. The sequenced sample was PBMCs. CDR3 sequence (DNA): TGCGCCAGCAGCCAAGGGCGGGGCACAGATACGCAGTATTTT. This gives the protein CASSQGRGTDTQYF.